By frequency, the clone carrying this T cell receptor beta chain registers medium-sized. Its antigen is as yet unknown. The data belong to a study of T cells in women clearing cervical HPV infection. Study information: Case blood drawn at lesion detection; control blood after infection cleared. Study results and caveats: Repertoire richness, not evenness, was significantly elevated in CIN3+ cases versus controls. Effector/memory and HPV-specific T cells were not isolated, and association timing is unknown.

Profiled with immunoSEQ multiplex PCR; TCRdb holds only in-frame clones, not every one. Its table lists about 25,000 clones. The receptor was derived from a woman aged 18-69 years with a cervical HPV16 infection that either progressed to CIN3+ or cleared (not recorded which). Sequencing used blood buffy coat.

The part of the CDR3 DNA that was read is TGTGCCAGCAGTTTAATCCCTAACCAGGACTACAGAGATACG. Its protein product is CASSLIPNQDYRDT. The whole CDR3 sequence is CASSLIPNQDYRDTQYF. The chain couples TRBV28 to TRBJ2-3; possible D gene TRBD2, 6 bases. Read sequence stops 3 residues before the CDR3 end, and the germline J gene provides the missing end. The CDR3 is 17 residues long. Germline CDR1 is MDHEN and CDR2 is SYDVKM. Trimming pared 2 bases from V and 5 bases from J, leaving 20 bases between.